This T cell receptor (beta chain) was captured by sequencing in a study of blood T cell repertoires in COVID-19. This CDR3 is built from 16 residues. Germline CDR1 is DFQATT and CDR2 is SNEGSKA (reference sequence). The V end was cut by 3 bases, the J end by 8 bases, with 20 bases between. Clones were read by immunoSEQ multiplex PCR, and TCRdb kept only the in-frame ones, dropping some. Here the sample spans roughly 68,000 clones, roughly nine tenths being singletons. The receptor was derived from a middle-aged man with COVID-19, enrolled during active disease. The V gene is TRBV20-1, the J gene TRBJ1-6; maybe TRBD1 (5 bases). Sample: peripheral blood. In DNA, the CDR3 is TGCAGTGCTAGTGCTCCCCTAGGGGTCGAAGATTCACCCCTCCACTTT. Translated: CSASAPLGVEDSPLHF.